A selection of T cell receptor beta chains follows, all from one sample in a study of cytotoxic CD8 clonotypes in ibrutinib-treated CLL. The method was immunoSEQ multiplex PCR; TCRdb's version includes in-frame clones alone and lacks a portion of them. The data contain fewer than 50,000 clones, 53% of them singletons. The source material was PBMCs, sampled after 12 months of ibrutinib treatment. These receptors were collected from a human donor with chronic lymphocytic leukemia. CDR3s include the opening cysteine and the closing phenylalanine or tryptophan. Fields, in order: J gene, V gene, clone size, D gene, CDR3 protein, CDR3 DNA. The D gene is left open where the match is weak. Only some rows state a clone size, as once, few, many or a class for expanded clones.

TRBJ1-1,TRBV28,NA,NA,CACHRGDLPPGTEAFF,TGTGCCTGCCATCGTGGGGATTTACCCCCGGGGACTGAAGCTTTCTTT
TRBJ1-1,TRBV2,NA,NA,CASRADGSYTEAFF,TGTGCCAGCAGAGCCGACGGTAGTTACACTGAAGCTTTCTTT
TRBJ2-7,TRBV7-8,few,NA,CASSSPTLMGEQYF,TGTGCCAGCAGCTCGCCGACCCTCATGGGCGAGCAGTACTTC
TRBJ2-7,TRBV27,few,NA,CASSGLEGGSSYEQYF,TGTGCCAGCAGTGGGTTAGAGGGTGGAAGCTCCTACGAGCAGTACTTC
TRBJ2-1,TRBV4-1,NA,NA,CASSQVSRHNEQFF,TGCGCCAGCAGCCAAGTGTCACGGCATAATGAGCAGTTCTTC
TRBJ2-5,TRBV5-1,few,NA,CASSKASIQETQYF,TGCGCCAGCAGCAAAGCTAGTATCCAAGAGACCCAGTACTTC
TRBJ2-6,TRBV9,NA,TRBD2,CASSGQGASGRAVGANVLTF,TGTGCCAGCAGCGGACAAGGGGCCAGCGGGAGGGCCGTTGGGGCCAACGTCCTGACTTTC
TRBJ2-1,TRBV4-2,many,TRBD2,CASSPGLAENEQFF,TGTGCCAGCAGCCCGGGACTAGCGGAGAATGAGCAGTTCTTC
TRBJ1-1,TRBV6-1,few,NA,CASSEGGMGPGTEAFF,TGTGCCAGCAGTGAAGGGGGTATGGGCCCGGGCACTGAAGCTTTCTTT
TRBJ1-5,TRBV23-1,NA,NA,CASSPPDQPQHF,TGCGCCAGCAGTCCTCCGGATCAGCCCCAGCATTTT
TRBJ2-5,TRBV30,once,NA,CAWTTSETQYF,TGTGCCTGGACCACCTCGGAGACCCAGTACTTC
TRBJ2-1,TRBV27,few,NA,CASSLAEGEQFF,TGTGCCAGCAGTTTGGCTGAGGGAGAGCAGTTCTTC
TRBJ2-3,TRBV11-2,few,TRBD2,CASSPNRREQSTDTQYF,TGTGCCAGCAGCCCGAATCGGCGGGAGCAAAGCACAGATACGCAGTATTTT
TRBJ2-7,TRBV5-1,NA,NA,CASSVLPFGEGVIFEQYF,NA
TRBJ1-2,TRBV7-8,NA,NA,CASSLVGGQHYGYTF,TGTGCCAGCAGCTTAGTCGGCGGGCAGCACTATGGCTACACCTTC
TRBJ2-2,TRBV5-1,NA,TRBD1,CASRDRTVAGELFF,TGCGCCAGCAGGGACAGGACAGTTGCCGGGGAGCTGTTTTTT
TRBJ2-5,TRBV11-3,many,NA,CASSLGQSLRETQYF,TGTGCCAGCAGCTTAGGGCAGAGTCTGCGGGAGACCCAGTACTTC
TRBJ2-7,TRBV28,NA,NA,CASTQKSYEQYF,TGTGCCAGCACCCAGAAGTCCTACGAGCAGTACTTC
TRBJ2-7,TRBV7-3,few,TRBD2,CASSLKASGSGAYEQYF,TGTGCCAGCAGCTTAAAGGCTAGCGGGAGTGGGGCCTACGAGCAGTACTTC
TRBJ2-5,TRBV18,NA,NA,CASSRGAQETQYF,TGTGCCAGCTCACGGGGGGCCCAAGAGACCCAGTACTTC
TRBJ2-7,TRBV20-1,NA,NA,CSAQISYEQYF,TGCAGTGCTCAGATCTCCTACGAGCAGTACTTC
TRBJ2-1,TRBV2,few,NA,CASSVTSSYNEQFF,TGTGCCAGCAGTGTAACTAGTTCCTACAATGAGCAGTTCTTC
TRBJ1-1,TRBV27,many,NA,CASSLFSTAEAFF,TGTGCCAGCAGTTTATTCTCGACTGCTGAAGCTTTCTTT
TRBJ1-3,TRBV13,NA,NA,CASSLDSRSGNTIYF,TGTGCCAGCAGCTTGGACAGCCGCTCTGGAAACACCATATATTTT
TRBJ2-7,TRBV6-4,NA,NA,CASSEGLYSYEQYF,TGTGCCAGCAGTGAAGGGTTATATTCCTACGAGCAGTACTTC
TRBJ2-2,TRBV27,NA,TRBD1,CASRGTGVPGELFF,TGTGCCAGCAGAGGGACAGGGGTTCCCGGGGAGCTGTTTTTT
TRBJ2-1,TRBV7-6,NA,TRBD1,CASSLANQGAEQFF,TGTGCCAGCAGCTTAGCGAACCAGGGGGCTGAGCAGTTCTTC
TRBJ2-1,TRBV2,NA,NA,CASSGLNSYNEQFF,TGTGCCAGCAGTGGACTAAACTCGTACAATGAGCAGTTCTTC
TRBJ1-2,TRBV5-4,NA,TRBD1,CASSWGTENYGYTF,TGTGCCAGCAGCTGGGGGACAGAGAACTATGGCTACACCTTC
TRBJ2-3,TRBV5-1,NA,NA,CASSIGQSTDTQYF,TGCGCCAGCAGCATCGGACAGAGCACAGATACGCAGTATTTT
TRBJ2-4,TRBV27,NA,NA,CASSLGIKESIQYF,TGTGCCAGCAGTTTAGGGATAAAGGAGAGCATTCAGTACTTC
TRBJ2-7,TRBV2,NA,TRBD2,CASSGLAGLAEQYF,TGTGCCAGCAGTGGACTAGCGGGTCTGGCCGAGCAGTACTTC
TRBJ1-5,TRBV7-2,NA,NA,CASSPGARQPQHF,TGTGCCAGCAGCCCGGGGGCGCGACAGCCCCAGCATTTT
TRBJ1-5,TRBV7-2,NA,NA,CASSLTGRSQPQHF,TGTGCCAGCAGCTTGACCGGACGGAGTCAGCCCCAGCATTTT
TRBJ2-7,TRBV19,NA,NA,CASSPRQGTYEQYF,TGTGCCAGTAGTCCGCGGCAGGGTACGTACGAGCAGTACTTC
TRBJ2-1,TRBV5-6,once,NA,CASSLLNKGNYNEQFF,TGTGCCAGCAGCTTGTTGAACAAAGGAAACTACAATGAGCAGTTCTTC
TRBJ1-2,TRBV28,NA,NA,CASSVGGWAYGYTF,TGTGCCAGCAGTGTAGGGGGATGGGCGTATGGCTACACCTTC
TRBJ2-1,TRBV13,NA,TRBD2,CASSLRKGGSYNEQFF,TGTGCCAGCAGCCTAAGGAAGGGAGGGTCCTACAATGAGCAGTTCTTC
TRBJ2-7,TRBV7-8,NA,TRBD2,CASSSKAGGLYEQYF,TGTGCCAGCAGTTCAAAAGCGGGAGGGCTGTACGAGCAGTACTTC
TRBJ1-2,TRBV30,NA,NA,CAWSAGVSYGYTF,TGTGCCTGGAGTGCAGGGGTCTCTTATGGCTACACCTTC
TRBJ2-1,TRBV27,NA,TRBD2,CASSSPTSGAYNEQFF,TGTGCCAGCAGTTCCCCGACTAGCGGGGCATACAATGAGCAGTTCTTC
TRBJ1-5,TRBV7-8,NA,NA,CASSLAAVSNQPQHF,TGTGCCAGCAGCTTAGCGGCCGTTAGCAATCAGCCCCAGCATTTT
TRBJ1-1,TRBV28,NA,TRBD1,CASIPGQGATEAFF,TGTGCCAGCATTCCGGGACAGGGGGCCACTGAAGCTTTCTTT
TRBJ2-1,TRBV7-3,NA,TRBD1,CASSLRGTVPYNEQFF,TGTGCCAGCAGCTTAAGGGGGACAGTTCCCTACAATGAGCAGTTCTTC
TRBJ2-5,TRBV2,many,TRBD2,CASTLAGGVETQYF,TGTGCCAGCACCCTAGCGGGAGGGGTAGAGACCCAGTACTTC
TRBJ2-5,TRBV11-3,few,TRBD2,CASSLGGRADIETQYF,TGTGCCAGCAGCTTGGGCGGGAGGGCCGATATAGAGACCCAGTACTTC
TRBJ1-5,TRBV5-6,few,TRBD1,CASSRFRDRGVRGQPQHF,TGTGCCAGCAGCAGATTCCGGGACAGGGGAGTCCGTGGTCAGCCCCAGCATTTT
TRBJ2-7,TRBV5-4,NA,NA,CASSLRQTNEQYF,TGTGCCAGCAGCTTGAGGCAGACGAACGAGCAGTACTTC